This T cell receptor beta chain was obtained from a study of metastatic and nonmetastatic thyroid tumors. Study context: Repertoire comparisons spanned blood and tumor or nodule tissue from malignant and benign thyroid patients.

Under the authors' procedure: Using the CDR3 differences seen across clinicopathological groups, the authors built a distant-metastasis classifier for papillary thyroid cancer, which was meant to discriminate distant-metastatic patients. Via MiXCR, TCRdb re-called the PCR reads. Here the V and J calls rest on TCRdb's processing, not on the authors' analysis. The table shows approximately 30,000 clones, with about a sixth occurring only once. This clone was recorded at least ten times. Its antigen remains unidentified. Findings and caveats of the study: Compared with benign nodules, malignant thyroid tumors were reported to have significantly higher TCR beta diversity in both blood and tumor.

Until they underwent thyroid surgery, no patient had received any treatment. The V and J ends lost 2 bases and 2 bases respectively, with 13 bases between them. The CDR3 is made up of 15 amino acids. CDR1 and CDR2 from the germline V gene are MDHEN and SYDVKM. V and J are TRBV28 and TRBJ2-7; D gene uncertain. This clonotype was obtained from a female donor with papillary thyroid cancer or a benign thyroid nodule (not recorded which). Some clones in this sample may be carry-over from other donors' samples. Material for sequencing was blood. Here the CDR3 reads CASSLAALHPYEQYF. CDR3 in DNA: TGTGCCAGCAGTTTAGCGGCCCTTCACCCCTACGAGCAGTACTTC.